Shown below are 17 T cell receptor beta chains from a single sample sequenced in a study of T cells in women clearing cervical HPV infection. Produced via immunoSEQ multiplex PCR; TCRdb's table is partial and in-frame only. The repertoire shows approximately 32,000 clones; the top ten hold about 7.7%. The sequenced material came from blood buffy coat. These receptors were obtained from a woman aged 18 to 75 with a cervical HPV16 infection that either progressed to CIN3+ or cleared (not recorded which).

This CDR3 is CASSPLQGTQRSNYGYTF. Incomplete CDR3 DNA: TGTGCCAGCAGCCCCCTCCAGGGAACGCAAAGGTCTAACTATGGC. J is TRBJ1-2 and V is TRBV7-6, with D perhaps matching TRBD1 (5 bases). The read finishes 3 residues shy of the CDR3 end, and the germline J gene is used to complete it. The germline gives CDR1 SGHVS, CDR2 FNYEAQ. The CDR3 covers 18 residues. The V end was cut by 5 bases, the J end by 0 bases, with 22 bases between.

About this clone itself: The read halts 3 residues ahead of the CDR3 end, with the missing end drawn from the germline J gene. The chain uses TRBV18 and TRBJ1-2; no reliable D call. Germline CDR1 is KGHSH and CDR2 is LQKENI. The CDR3 is made up of 14 amino acids. The chain's CDR3 is CASSPPHGSYDYTF. The CDR3 bases that were read are TGTGCCAGCTCACCACCGCACGGTTCCTACGAC.

Concerning this clone: Read coverage stops 3 residues before the CDR3 terminus; the germline J gene supplies the remainder. This rearrangement joins TRBV20-1 to TRBJ2-5; D is possibly TRBD1 (6 bases). This CDR3 has 12 residues. Trimming left V 8 bases short and J 5 bases short, with 15 bases between. From germline, CDR1 is DFQATT and CDR2 SNEGSKA (reference sequence). Partial CDR3 DNA: TGCAGTCCCTACAGGGTGGGGGAGACC. Protein: CSPYRVGET. The whole CDR3 protein is CSPYRVGETQYF.

Comment on this clone: The CDR3 goes on 3 residues after the read ends, and that part is filled in from the germline J gene. The chain employs TRBV19 and TRBJ1-2, with a weak D call TRBD1 (6 bases). The CDR3 loop spans 15 amino acids. Germline V gene sequence: CDR1 LNHDA, CDR2 SQIVND (reference sequence). The CDR3 region is CASSLNNRELGGYTF. The CDR3 DNA, read in part, is TGTGCCAGTAGTCTAAACAACAGGGAGTTGGGCGGC.

Comments on this clone: The read ends 3 residues early relative to the CDR3; the germline J gene fills the gap. The chain recombines TRBV7-8 with TRBJ1-2; the match to TRBD1 covers 7 bases. The CDR3 consists of 14 residues. Germline V gives CDR1 SGHVS, CDR2 FQNEAQ. The V gene end was trimmed by 4 bases and the J gene end by 4 bases; junction bases not matched to a gene: 6. CDR3 amino acids: CASSSFGQVYGYTF. The DNA read from the CDR3 is TGTGCCAGCAGCTCCTTCGGACAGGTCTATGGC.

Turning to this clone: The read ends 3 residues shy of where the CDR3 ends; the end is completed using the germline J gene. The genes are TRBV7-9 and TRBJ2-3; D remains unclear. Germline CDR1 and CDR2: SEHNR and FQNEAQ (reference sequence). The CDR3 runs to 11 residues. CDR3 DNA (partial): TGTGCCAGCGCTGGCCAAGAGACG. This gives the protein CASAGQET. In full, the CDR3 reads CASAGQETQYF.

On this clone itself: The sequence runs out 3 residues before the end of the CDR3; the remainder is reconstructed from the germline J gene. V is TRBV9 and J is TRBJ2-5; D perhaps matches TRBD1 (5 bases). Deletions cut 2 bases from V and 4 bases from J, with 18 bases between. Germline V gives CDR1 SGDLS, CDR2 YYNGEE. This CDR3 is built from 16 residues. The CDR3 bases that were read are TGTGCCAGCAGCGTCGACTTGACAGACAAGGGAGAGACC. Amino acids: CASSVDLTDKGET. The entire CDR3 protein reads CASSVDLTDKGETQYF.

A word on this clone: The sequenced fragment ends 3 residues before the CDR3 boundary, so the rest is inferred from the germline J gene. The gene calls are TRBV19 and TRBJ2-2; 8 nucleotides line up with TRBD1. Germline trimming cut 4 bases from V and 5 bases from J; bases unmatched to any gene: 3. The CDR3 is made up of 14 amino acids. Germline V CDR1 and CDR2: LNHDA, SQIVND (reference sequence). CDR3 bases read: TGTGCCAGTAGTAGGACAGGGTCAACCGGGGAG. Translated, it gives CASSRTGSTGE. The full CDR3 reads CASSRTGSTGELFF.

As to this clone: One junction end does not reproduce the germline sequence, and a read error may be involved. Read data end 3 residues before the CDR3 end; the end is taken from the germline J gene. The gene calls are TRBV4-2 and TRBJ1-1, with 8 bases identical to TRBD1. The CDR3 has 15 amino acids. Germline CDR1 LGHNA, CDR2 YNFKEQ. The CDR3 bases that were read are TGCGCCAGCAGCTACAAGACAGGGGTGGGGACTGAA. Translating it yields CASSYKTGVGTE. The whole CDR3 sequence reads CASSYKTGVGTEAFF.

With regard to this clone: Read data end 3 residues before the CDR3 end; the end is taken from the germline J gene. The chain is built from TRBV2 and TRBJ2-3, with TRBD2 matching over 9 bases. Germline CDR1 is SNHLY and CDR2 is FYNNEI. This CDR3 has 15 amino acids. Partial CDR3 DNA: TGTGCCAGCAGTGTTCCGGCGGGGGGGCTCGAGACG. Amino acids: CASSVPAGGLET. The entire CDR3 protein is CASSVPAGGLETQYF.

With regard to this clone: The read stops 3 residues short of the end of the CDR3; the missing end is completed from the germline J gene. This rearrangement joins TRBV2 to TRBJ1-1; TRBD1 might be the D (6 bases). The CDR3 contains 14 residues. V was shortened by 8 bases and J by 1 base, with 14 bases between the two germline ends. Germline CDR1 is SNHLY and CDR2 is FYNNEI. The CDR3 DNA, read in part, is TGTGCCAGCCTAATCAGGACAGCGAACACTGAA. This gives the protein CASLIRTANTE. The entire CDR3 is CASLIRTANTEAFF.

Details on this clone: Read data end 3 residues before the CDR3 end; the end is taken from the germline J gene. This chain connects TRBV6-2 or TRBV6-3 to TRBJ2-2; possibly TRBD2 for D (6 bases). CDR1 and CDR2 from the germline V gene are MNHEY and SVGEGT. This CDR3 region has 15 residues. The germline V and J ends were trimmed by 3 bases and 3 bases, with 11 bases remaining between them. Partial CDR3 DNA: TGTGCCAGCAGTTATCGGGGGACTTACACCGGGGAG. Translation: CASSYRGTYTGE. The CDR3 reads in full as CASSYRGTYTGELFF.

Worth noting for this clone: The read falls 3 residues short of the CDR3 end, and the missing part is taken from the germline J gene. This chain links TRBV7-2 with TRBJ1-6; 9 bases match TRBD1. The V segment lost 2 bases and the J segment 11 bases; nucleotides outside the gene matches: 7. The CDR3 is made up of 15 amino acids. Germline CDR1 SGHTA, CDR2 FQGNSA. CDR3 sequence reads: CASSLQTGGGTPLHF. CDR3 bases read: TGTGCCAGCAGCTTACAGACAGGGGGTGGTACACCC.

In the case of this clone: The read halts 3 residues ahead of the CDR3 end, with the missing end drawn from the germline J gene. V is TRBV7-2 and J is TRBJ1-5; no definite D call. V lost 1 base and J 7 bases, leaving 11 bases between the germline ends. CDR1 is SGHTA and CDR2 is FQGNSA in the germline V gene. The CDR3 runs 14 residues. The sequenced part of the CDR3 DNA is TGTGCCAGCAGCTTAGTTTATGGGCGCCAGCCC. This translates into CASSLVYGRQP. The complete CDR3 reads CASSLVYGRQPQHF.

The part of the CDR3 DNA that was read is TGCGCCAGCAGTCCCTACACCGGGGAG. This sequence encodes CASSPYTGE. The CDR3 in its entirety is CASSPYTGELFF. This chain uses TRBV10-1 with TRBJ2-2; D is undetermined. The observed sequence ends 3 residues before the CDR3 terminus, with the missing tail filled in from the germline J gene. The CDR3 extends over 12 amino acids. CDR1 is WNHNN, CDR2 SYGVQD, per germline (reference sequence). V was trimmed by 5 bases and J by 3 bases, leaving 4 bases between them.

For this clone: Read sequence stops 3 residues before the CDR3 end, and the germline J gene provides the missing end. The rearrangement joins TRBV5-1 to TRBJ1-1; D gene unclear. V shed 4 bases and J shed 4 bases, with 11 bases lying between them. The CDR3 spans 13 residues. Germline V CDR1 and CDR2: SGHRS, YFSETQ. The CDR3 protein is CASSIGAGTEAFF. The covered CDR3 bases are TGCGCCAGCAGCATTGGAGCAGGCACTGAA.

On this clone itself: The CDR3 end is not reached by the read, which stops 3 residues before it; the germline J gene fills it in. The chain is built from TRBV13 and TRBJ1-6; 7 bases are a match to TRBD1. CDR1 is PRHDT and CDR2 is FYEKMQ in the germline V gene (reference sequence). J was trimmed by 7 bases and V by 0 bases; bases with no gene match: 6. The CDR3 runs to 16 residues. CDR3 DNA (partial): TGTGCCAGCAGCTTAGGCAGGGGGAGGAGGAATTCACCC. Its protein is CASSLGRGRRNSP. The full CDR3 is CASSLGRGRRNSPLHF.